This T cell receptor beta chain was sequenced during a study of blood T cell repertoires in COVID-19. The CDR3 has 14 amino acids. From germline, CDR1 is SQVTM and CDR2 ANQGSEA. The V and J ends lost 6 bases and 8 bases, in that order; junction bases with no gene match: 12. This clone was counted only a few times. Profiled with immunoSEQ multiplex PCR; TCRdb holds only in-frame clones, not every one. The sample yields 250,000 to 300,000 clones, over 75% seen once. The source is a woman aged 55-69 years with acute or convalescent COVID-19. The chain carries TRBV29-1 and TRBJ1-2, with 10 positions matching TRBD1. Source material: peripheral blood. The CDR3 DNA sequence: TGCAGCGTGGGCCGGACAGGGGGAATTGAGGGCTACACCTTC. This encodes CSVGRTGGIEGYTF.